Described below is a single T cell receptor (beta chain) sequence and its context. There are a few counts of this clone. The clone's antigen remains unknown. Base-call qualities are not available, and no considerably larger clone is one nucleotide away. The sample has other DNA sequences that encode this CDR3 too. The immunoSEQ Assay, a bias-controlled multiplex PCR, was used to amplify TCRbeta CDR3 regions from genomic DNA. As for the authors' bioinformatics: The number of nucleated cells in each sample was estimated by amplification of reference gene primers within the assay. Sequence reads were collapsed and filtered to measure the absolute abundance of every unique TCRbeta CDR3 rearrangement. For each sample, productive Simpson clonality was calculated as the square root of Simpson's diversity index over productive rearrangements. The table comes from immuneACCESS by way of TCRdb, which keeps in-frame sequences with V and J called. Part of the clones is missing from these tables; in studies checked, under half for an unresolved V gene and the rest for unknown reasons. Clonal size and the V and J genes are those of that table, whereas D and trimming came from the DNA. The sample table holds 65,000 to 90,000 clones, of which 82% were seen once. The ten top clones hold around 4% of the sample.

This entry belongs to a study of blood T cell repertoires in COVID-19 (dated by TCRdb to 2018 to 2021). Regarding the research as a whole: The collaborator samples originated in the United States, Italy and Spain and spanned the acute and convalescent phases of COVID-19. The samples were drawn from the first 160 participants of the ongoing ImmuneRACE study and from 1,254 subjects provided by 6 global collaborators. A de-identified subject ID, COVID-19 status, age in years and sex were almost always included in the sample metadata. The material from the prospective study consisted of cDNA or gDNA derived from T cells, B-cell-depleted T cells, or PBMCs. A freely available public database, intended as a resource for researchers studying the immune response to SARS-CoV-2, is where the repertoires were released. HLA class I and class II types, where available, came from metadata supplied by the sample provider rather than from assay-based typing. Subjects who had been exposed to COVID-19, were actively infected with it, or had recovered from it provided the deeply sampled blood TCRbeta repertoires that made up the dataset.

Each collaborating institution followed its own protocols to collect whole blood in K2EDTA tubes. Collaborator samples were shipped for TCRbeta analysis as frozen whole blood, isolated PBMCs, or DNA extracted from either sample type. Trimming costs V 0 bases and J 4 bases, and their ends lie 10 bases apart. Counted from cysteine to phenylalanine, this CDR3 has 15 amino acids. Only CDR3 DNA is held: 45 bases, read in frame from base 1. Per the germline V gene, MGHRA is the CDR1 and YSYEKL is the CDR2. What the authors observed across the whole study: How much clinical and demographic metadata was included differed by source and by participant, and the metadata was provided uncurated.

This receptor was taken from a woman aged 55 to 70 with acute or convalescent COVID-19. The V and J genes are TRBV4-1 and TRBJ1-5; the D gene identity is not certain. Sequenced material: peripheral blood. The DNA sequence is given as TGCGCCAGCAGCCAAGATCGGGCGGGTAATCAGCCCCAGCATTTT. Translation gives CASSQDRAGNQPQHF.